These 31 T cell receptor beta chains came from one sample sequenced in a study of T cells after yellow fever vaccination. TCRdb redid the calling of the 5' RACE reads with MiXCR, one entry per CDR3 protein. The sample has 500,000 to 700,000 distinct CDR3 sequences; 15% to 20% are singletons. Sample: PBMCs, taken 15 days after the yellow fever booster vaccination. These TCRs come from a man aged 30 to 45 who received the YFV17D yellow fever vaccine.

CDR3 coding DNA: TGTGCCAGCAGCGTAGATGGGGGGGCAGATACGCAGTATTTT. Translation: CASSVDGGADTQYF. This chain links TRBV9 with TRBJ2-3, with 7 bases fitting TRBD2. From germline, CDR1 is SGDLS and CDR2 YYNGEE. The ends lost 0 bases at V and 4 bases at J; junction bases unmatched: 2. There are 14 residues in the CDR3. Combining the CDR3 with reference TRBV9 and TRBJ2-3 gives the whole variable domain DSGVTQTPKHLITATGQRVTLRCSPRSGDLSVYWYQQSLDQGLQFLIQYYNGEERAKGNILERFSAQQFPDLHSELNLSSLELGDSALYFCASSVDGGADTQYFGPGTRLTVL.

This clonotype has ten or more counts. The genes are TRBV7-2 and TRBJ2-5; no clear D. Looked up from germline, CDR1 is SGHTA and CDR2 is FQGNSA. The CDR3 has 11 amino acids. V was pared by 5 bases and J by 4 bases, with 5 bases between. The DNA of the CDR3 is TGTGCCAGCAGCATTAGAGAGACCCAGTACTTC. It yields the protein CASSIRETQYF.

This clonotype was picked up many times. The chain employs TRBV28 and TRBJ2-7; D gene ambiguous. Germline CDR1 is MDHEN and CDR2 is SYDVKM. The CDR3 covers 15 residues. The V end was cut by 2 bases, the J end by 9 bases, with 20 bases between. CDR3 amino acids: CASSLLLGSTSRQYF. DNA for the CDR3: TGTGCCAGCAGTTTACTATTAGGGTCAACTTCCCGGCAGTACTTC.

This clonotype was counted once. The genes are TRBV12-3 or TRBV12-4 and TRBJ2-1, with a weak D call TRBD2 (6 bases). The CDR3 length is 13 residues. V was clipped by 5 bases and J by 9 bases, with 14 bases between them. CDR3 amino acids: CASSGGTGIEQFF. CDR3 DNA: TGTGCCAGCAGTGGCGGGACCGGGATTGAGCAGTTCTTC.

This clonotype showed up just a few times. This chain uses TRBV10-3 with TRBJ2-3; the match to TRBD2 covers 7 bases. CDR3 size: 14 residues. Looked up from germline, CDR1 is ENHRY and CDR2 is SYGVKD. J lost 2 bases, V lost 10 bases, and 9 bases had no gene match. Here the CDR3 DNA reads TGTGCCACTCGGCTCAGCGGGAACACAGATACGCAGTATTTT. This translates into CATRLSGNTDTQYF.

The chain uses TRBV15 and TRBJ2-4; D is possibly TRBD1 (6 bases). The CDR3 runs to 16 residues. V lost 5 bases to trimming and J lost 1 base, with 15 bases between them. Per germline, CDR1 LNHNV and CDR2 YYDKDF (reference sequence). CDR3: CATSAERRGAKNIQYF. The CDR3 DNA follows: TGTGCCACCAGCGCGGAACGCAGGGGCGCCAAAAACATTCAGTACTTC.

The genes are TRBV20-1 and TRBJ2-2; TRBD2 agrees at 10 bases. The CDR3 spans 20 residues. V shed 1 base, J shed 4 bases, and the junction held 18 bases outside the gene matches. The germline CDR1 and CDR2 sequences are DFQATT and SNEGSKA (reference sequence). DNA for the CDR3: TGCAGTGCTAGAGTCCTCCTACAGGGTAGAAAGCGGGAGGGCACCGGGGAGCTGTTTTTT. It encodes CSARVLLQGRKREGTGELFF.

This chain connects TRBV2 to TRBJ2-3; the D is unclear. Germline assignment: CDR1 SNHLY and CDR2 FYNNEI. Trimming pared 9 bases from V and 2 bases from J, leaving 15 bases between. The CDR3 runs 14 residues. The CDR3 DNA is TGTGCCAGTTGTCAGGCCGTAGACACAGATACGCAGTATTTT. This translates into CASCQAVDTDTQYF.

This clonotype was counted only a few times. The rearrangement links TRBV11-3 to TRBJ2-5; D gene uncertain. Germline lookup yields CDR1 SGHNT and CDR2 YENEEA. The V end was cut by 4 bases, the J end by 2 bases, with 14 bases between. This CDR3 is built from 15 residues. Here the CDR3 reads CASSSGFSIQETQYF. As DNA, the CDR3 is TGTGCCAGCAGCTCCGGTTTTAGTATTCAAGAGACCCAGTACTTC.

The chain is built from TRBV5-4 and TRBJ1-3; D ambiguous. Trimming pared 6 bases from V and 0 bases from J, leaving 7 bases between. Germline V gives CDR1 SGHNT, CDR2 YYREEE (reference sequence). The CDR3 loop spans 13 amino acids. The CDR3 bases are TGTGCCAGCAACCGGAGCTCTGGAAACACCATATATTTT. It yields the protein CASNRSSGNTIYF. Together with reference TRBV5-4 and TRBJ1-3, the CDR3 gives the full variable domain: ETGVTQSPTHLIKTRGQQVTLRCSSQSGHNTVSWYQQALGQGPQFIFQYYREEENGRGNFPPRFSGLQFPNYSSELNVNALELDDSALYLCASNRSSGNTIYFGEGSWLTVV.

CDR3 DNA sequence: TGCAGTGCCGCCCCGGGACAGAGAGCCAAAAACATTCAGTACTTC. This sequence encodes CSAAPGQRAKNIQYF. The gene calls are TRBV20-1 and TRBJ2-4; TRBD1 agrees at 7 bases. V shed 6 bases, J shed 0 bases, and the junction held 8 bases outside the gene matches. Germline assignment: CDR1 DFQATT and CDR2 SNEGSKA (reference sequence). The CDR3 has 15 amino acids.

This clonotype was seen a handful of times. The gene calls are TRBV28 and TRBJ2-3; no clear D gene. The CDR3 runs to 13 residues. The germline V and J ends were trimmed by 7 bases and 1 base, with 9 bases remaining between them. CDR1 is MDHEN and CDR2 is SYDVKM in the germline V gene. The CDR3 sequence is CASINRGTDTQYF. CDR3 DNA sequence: TGTGCCAGCATCAACCGGGGCACAGATACGCAGTATTTT.

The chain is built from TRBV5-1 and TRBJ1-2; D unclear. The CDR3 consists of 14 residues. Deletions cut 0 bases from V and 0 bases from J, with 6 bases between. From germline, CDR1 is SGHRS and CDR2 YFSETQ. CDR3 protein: CASSLGEPNYGYTF. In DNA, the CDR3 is TGCGCCAGCAGCTTGGGTGAACCTAACTATGGCTACACCTTC.

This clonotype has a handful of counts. CDR3 coding DNA: TGCAGCGTTGAAGATCGTAAGCGGGGGGGGAATGAGCAGTTCTTC. Residues: CSVEDRKRGGNEQFF. The gene calls are TRBV29-1 and TRBJ2-1; TRBD2 agrees at 10 bases. The CDR3 runs to 15 residues. From germline, CDR1 is SQVTM and CDR2 ANQGSEA. The V segment lost 0 bases and the J segment 7 bases; nucleotides outside the gene matches: 6.

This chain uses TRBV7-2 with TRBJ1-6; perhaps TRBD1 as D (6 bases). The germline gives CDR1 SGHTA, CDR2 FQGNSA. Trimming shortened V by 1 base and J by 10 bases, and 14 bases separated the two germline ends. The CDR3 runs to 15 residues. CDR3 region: CASSLGSGVGSPLHF. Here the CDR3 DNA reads TGTGCCAGCAGCTTAGGTTCAGGGGTTGGGTCACCCCTCCACTTT.

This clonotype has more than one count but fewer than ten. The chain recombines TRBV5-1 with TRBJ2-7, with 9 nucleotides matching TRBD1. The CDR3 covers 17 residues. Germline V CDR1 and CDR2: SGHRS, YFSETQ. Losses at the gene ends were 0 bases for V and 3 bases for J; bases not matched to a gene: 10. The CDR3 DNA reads TGCGCCAGCAGCTTGGCCTCCGATGGGACAGGGATCTACGAGCAGTACTTC. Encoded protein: CASSLASDGTGIYEQYF.

The CDR3 nucleotides read TGTGCCAGCAGCTTACCTACGAATGAGCAGTTCTTC. This gives the protein CASSLPTNEQFF. J is TRBJ2-1 and V is TRBV7-2; D gene unclear. Trimming took off 2 bases at V and 7 bases at J, with 6 bases between the two ends. Germline CDR1 reads SGHTA; CDR2 reads FQGNSA. The CDR3 spans 12 residues.

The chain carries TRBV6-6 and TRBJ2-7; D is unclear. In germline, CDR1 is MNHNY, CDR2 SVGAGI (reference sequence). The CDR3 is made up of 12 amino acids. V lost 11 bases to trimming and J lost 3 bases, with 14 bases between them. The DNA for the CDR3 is TGTGCCGCTTCCACTCCCGGCTACGAGCAGTACTTC. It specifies CAASTPGYEQYF.

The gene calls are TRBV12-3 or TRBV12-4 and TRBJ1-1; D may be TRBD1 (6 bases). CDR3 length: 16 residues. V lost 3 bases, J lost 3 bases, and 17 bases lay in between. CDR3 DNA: TGTGCCAGCAGTTTGGGAAGGGCAGGGGACCACACTGAAGCTTTCTTT. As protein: CASSLGRAGDHTEAFF.

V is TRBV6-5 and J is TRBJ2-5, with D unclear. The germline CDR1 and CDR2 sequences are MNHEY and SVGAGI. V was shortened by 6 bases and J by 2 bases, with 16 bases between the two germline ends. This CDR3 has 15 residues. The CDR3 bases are TGTGCCAGCAGATTAAGTAGGACGGAACAAGAGACCCAGTACTTC. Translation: CASRLSRTEQETQYF.

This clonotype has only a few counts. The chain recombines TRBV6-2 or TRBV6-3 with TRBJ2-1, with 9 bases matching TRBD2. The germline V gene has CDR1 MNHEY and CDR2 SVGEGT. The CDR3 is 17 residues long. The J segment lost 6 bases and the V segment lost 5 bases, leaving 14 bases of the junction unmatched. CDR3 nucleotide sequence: TGTGCCAGCAGTCGAGCGTGGGAGGGACTAGCCTTCAATGAGCAGTTCTTC. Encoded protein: CASSRAWEGLAFNEQFF.

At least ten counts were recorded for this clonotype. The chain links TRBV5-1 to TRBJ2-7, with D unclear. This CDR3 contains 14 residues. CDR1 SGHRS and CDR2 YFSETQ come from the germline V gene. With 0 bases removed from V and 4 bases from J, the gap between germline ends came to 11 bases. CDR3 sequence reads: CASSLEGSEYEQYF. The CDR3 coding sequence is TGCGCCAGCAGCTTGGAGGGATCGGAATACGAGCAGTACTTC.

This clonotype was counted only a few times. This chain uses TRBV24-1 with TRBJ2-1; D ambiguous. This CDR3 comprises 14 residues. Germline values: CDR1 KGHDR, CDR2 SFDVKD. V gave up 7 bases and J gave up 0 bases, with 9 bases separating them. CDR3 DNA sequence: TGTGCCACCAGGTCAACAAGCTCCTACAATGAGCAGTTCTTC. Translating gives CATRSTSSYNEQFF.

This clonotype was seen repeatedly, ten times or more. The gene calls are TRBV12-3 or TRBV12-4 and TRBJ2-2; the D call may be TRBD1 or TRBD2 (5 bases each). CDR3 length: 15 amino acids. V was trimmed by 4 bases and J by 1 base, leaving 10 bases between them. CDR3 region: CASSSGTKNTGELFF. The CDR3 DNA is TGTGCCAGCAGTTCCGGGACGAAGAACACCGGGGAGCTGTTTTTT.

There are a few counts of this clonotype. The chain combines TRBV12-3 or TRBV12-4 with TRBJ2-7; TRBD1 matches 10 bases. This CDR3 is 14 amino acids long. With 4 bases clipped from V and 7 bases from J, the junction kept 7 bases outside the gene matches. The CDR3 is CASSSTGGKGEQYF. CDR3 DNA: TGTGCCAGCAGTTCGACAGGGGGCAAGGGGGAGCAGTACTTC.

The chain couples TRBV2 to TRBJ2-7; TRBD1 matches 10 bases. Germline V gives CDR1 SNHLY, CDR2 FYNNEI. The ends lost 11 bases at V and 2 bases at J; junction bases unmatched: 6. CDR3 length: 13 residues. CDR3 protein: CAGRDRGPYEQYF. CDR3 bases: TGTGCCGGACGGGACAGGGGCCCCTACGAGCAGTACTTC.

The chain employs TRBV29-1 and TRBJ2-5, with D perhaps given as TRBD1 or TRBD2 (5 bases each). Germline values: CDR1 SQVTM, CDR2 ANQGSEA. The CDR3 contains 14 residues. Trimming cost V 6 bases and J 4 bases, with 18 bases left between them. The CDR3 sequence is CSVVRGAGGETQYF. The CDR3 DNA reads TGCAGCGTGGTCCGAGGGGCAGGAGGAGAGACCCAGTACTTC.

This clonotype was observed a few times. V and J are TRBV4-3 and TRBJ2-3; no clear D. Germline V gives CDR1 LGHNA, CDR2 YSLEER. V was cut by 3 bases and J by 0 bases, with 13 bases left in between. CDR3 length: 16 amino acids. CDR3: CASSQGVGSSTDTQYF. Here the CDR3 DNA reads TGCGCCAGCAGCCAGGGCGTAGGGTCAAGCACAGATACGCAGTATTTT.

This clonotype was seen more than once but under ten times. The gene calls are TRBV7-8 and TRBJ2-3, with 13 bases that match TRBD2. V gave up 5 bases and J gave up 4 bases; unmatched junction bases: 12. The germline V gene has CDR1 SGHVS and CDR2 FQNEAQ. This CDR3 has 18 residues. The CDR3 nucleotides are TGTGCCAGCAGCCCGCGGACTAGCGGGAGTATGGGCGCAGATACGCAGTATTTT. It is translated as CASSPRTSGSMGADTQYF.

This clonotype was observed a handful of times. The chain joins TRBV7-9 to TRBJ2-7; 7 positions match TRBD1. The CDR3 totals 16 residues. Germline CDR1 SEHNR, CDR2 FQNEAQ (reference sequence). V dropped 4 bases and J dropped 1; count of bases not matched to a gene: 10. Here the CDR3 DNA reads TGTGCCAGCAGCTCCAAGAGAGGGGGCACATCCTACGAGCAGTACTTC. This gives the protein CASSSKRGGTSYEQYF.

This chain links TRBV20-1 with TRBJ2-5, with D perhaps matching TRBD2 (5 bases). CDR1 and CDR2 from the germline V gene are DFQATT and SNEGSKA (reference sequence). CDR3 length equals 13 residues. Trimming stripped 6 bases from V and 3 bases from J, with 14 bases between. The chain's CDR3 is CSARMGVEETQYF. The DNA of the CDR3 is TGCAGTGCCCGGATGGGAGTCGAAGAGACCCAGTACTTC.